This T cell receptor beta chain was observed in a study of T cell responses to AZD1222 COVID-19 vaccine. Study results and caveats: Unmutated variant regions are reportedly the target of nearly half of TCRs that are spike-specific. Donors were largely white British and mainly female; clonal diversity was possibly underestimated.

Some clones are missing from TCRdb's copy, which holds only in-frame ones; the method was immunoSEQ multiplex PCR. The table records over 130,000 clones, approximately 90% of them present only once. For this clone: Its specificity is not known.

The V end lost 2 bases, the J end lost 9 bases, and 17 bases lay between the germline ends. This CDR3 is 16 amino acids long. The germline CDR1 and CDR2 sequences are MNHEY and SVGAGI. The rearrangement joins TRBV6-5 to TRBJ1-6; possible D gene TRBD1, 5 bases. This clonotype was obtained from an adult who received the AZD1222 COVID-19 vaccine. This material consisted of peripheral blood, taken 28 days after the second AZD1222 dose. CDR3 nucleotide sequence: TGTGCCAGCAGTTACCTTGGGGGGTTCTTTTCTTCACCCCTCCACTTT. Protein sequence: CASSYLGGFFSSPLHF.